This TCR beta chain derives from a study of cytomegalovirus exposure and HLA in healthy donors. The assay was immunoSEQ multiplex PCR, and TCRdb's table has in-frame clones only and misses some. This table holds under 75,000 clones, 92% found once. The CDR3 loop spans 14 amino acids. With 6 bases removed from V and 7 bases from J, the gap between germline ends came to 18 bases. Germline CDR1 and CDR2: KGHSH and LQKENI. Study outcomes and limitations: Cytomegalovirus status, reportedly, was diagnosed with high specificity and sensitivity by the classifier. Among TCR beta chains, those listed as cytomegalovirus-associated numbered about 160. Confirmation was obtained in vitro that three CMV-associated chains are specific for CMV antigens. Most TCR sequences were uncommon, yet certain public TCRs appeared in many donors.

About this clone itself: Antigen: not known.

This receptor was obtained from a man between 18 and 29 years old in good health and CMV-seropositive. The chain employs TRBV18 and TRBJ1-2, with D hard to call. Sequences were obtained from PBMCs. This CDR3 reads CASSLAGQEGGYTF. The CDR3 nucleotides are TGTGCCAGCTCCCTTGCCGGTCAGGAGGGTGGCTACACCTTC.